This TCR beta chain was obtained from a study of blood T cell repertoires in COVID-19. Background on the study: Italy, Spain and the United States were the sources of the convalescent and acute COVID-19 samples.

Cohorts were assigned according to the clinical history that participants reported. The method was immunoSEQ multiplex PCR; TCRdb's version includes in-frame clones alone and lacks a portion of them. The repertoire holds about 260,000 clones, about 86% seen once, with around 4.1% in the top ten. The TCR sequence derives from a man aged 30 to 39 with acute COVID-19. Source material: PBMCs or T cells enriched from blood (not recorded which).

Here the CDR3 reads CARSQGGNNEQYV. The CDR3 region has the DNA TGTGCCAGGTCCCAAGGCGGGAACAACGAGCAGTACGTC. This chain links TRBV27 with TRBJ2-7, with a possible D match to TRBD2 (6 bases). The V gene's germline CDR1 is MNHEY and CDR2 SMNVEV (reference sequence). Trimming shortened V by 9 bases and J by 5 bases, and 17 bases separated the two germline ends. The CDR3 is 13 residues long.